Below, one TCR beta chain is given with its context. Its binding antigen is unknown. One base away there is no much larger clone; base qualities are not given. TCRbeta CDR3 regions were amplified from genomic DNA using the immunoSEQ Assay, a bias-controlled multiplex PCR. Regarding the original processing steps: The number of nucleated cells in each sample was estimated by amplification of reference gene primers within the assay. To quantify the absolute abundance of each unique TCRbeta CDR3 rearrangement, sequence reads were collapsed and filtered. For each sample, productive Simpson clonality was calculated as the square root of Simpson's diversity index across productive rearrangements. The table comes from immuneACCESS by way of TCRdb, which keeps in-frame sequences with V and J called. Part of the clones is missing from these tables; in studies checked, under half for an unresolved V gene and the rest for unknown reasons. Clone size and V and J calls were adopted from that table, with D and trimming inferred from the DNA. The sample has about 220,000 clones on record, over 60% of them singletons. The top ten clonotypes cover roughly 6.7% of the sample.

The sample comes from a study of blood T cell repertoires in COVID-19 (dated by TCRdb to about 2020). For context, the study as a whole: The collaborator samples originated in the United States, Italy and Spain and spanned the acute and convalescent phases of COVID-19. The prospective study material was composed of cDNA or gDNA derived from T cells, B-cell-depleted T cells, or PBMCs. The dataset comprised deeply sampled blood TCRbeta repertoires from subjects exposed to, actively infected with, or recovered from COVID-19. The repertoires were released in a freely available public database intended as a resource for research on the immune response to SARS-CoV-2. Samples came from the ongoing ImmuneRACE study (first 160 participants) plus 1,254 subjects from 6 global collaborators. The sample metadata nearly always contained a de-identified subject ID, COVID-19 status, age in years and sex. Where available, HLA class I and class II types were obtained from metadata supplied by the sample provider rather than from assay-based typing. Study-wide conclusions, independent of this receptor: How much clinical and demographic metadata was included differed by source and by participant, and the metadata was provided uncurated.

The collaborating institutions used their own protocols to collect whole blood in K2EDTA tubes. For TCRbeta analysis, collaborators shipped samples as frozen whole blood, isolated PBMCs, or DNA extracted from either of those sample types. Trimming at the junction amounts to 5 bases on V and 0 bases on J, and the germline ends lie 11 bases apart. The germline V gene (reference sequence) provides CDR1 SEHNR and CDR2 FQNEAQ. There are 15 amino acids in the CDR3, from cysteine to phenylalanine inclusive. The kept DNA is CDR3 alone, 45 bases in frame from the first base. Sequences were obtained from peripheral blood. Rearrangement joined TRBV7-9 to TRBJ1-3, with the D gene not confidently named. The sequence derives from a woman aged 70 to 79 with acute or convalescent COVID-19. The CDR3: CASSPSRNSGNTIYF. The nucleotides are TGTGCCAGCAGCCCATCGAGGAACTCTGGAAACACCATATATTTT.